This TCR beta chain was recovered during a study of T cell clusters in autoimmune cytopenias. Overall study findings and caveats: TRB repertoire shifts in secondary cytopenia and chronic lymphocytic leukemia mostly reflected lymphoma, not autoimmunity.

Germline values: CDR1 KGHDR, CDR2 SFDVKD. The CDR3 runs to 13 residues. A remark on this clonotype: Its matching antigen is unknown.

TRB rearrangements were amplified by touch-down multiplex PCR with mixed TRB-A/B primers. TCRdb re-called the multiplex PCR reads; one entry per CDR3 protein, DNA not given. Here the sample table reports about 8,200 distinct CDR3 sequences. Each sample's input was around 250 ng genomic DNA, 30,000 to 45,000 genome equivalents. Sequencing input: peripheral blood. This clonotype originated in a human donor with an autoimmune cytopenia or autoimmune hepatitis (not recorded which). The J gene is TRBJ1-3, the V gene TRBV24-1. The CDR3 loop reads CAADLKGGNTIYF.